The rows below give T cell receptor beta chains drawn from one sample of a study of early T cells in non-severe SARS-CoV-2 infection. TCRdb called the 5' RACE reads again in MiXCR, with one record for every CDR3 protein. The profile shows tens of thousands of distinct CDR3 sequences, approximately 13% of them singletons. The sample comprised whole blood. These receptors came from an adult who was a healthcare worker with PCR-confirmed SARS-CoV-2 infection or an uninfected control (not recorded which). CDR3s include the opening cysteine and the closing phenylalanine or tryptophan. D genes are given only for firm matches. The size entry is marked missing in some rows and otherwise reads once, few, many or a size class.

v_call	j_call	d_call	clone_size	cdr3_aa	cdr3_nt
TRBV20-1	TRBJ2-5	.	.	CSARGAGQMFQETQYF	TGCAGTGCTAGAGGTGCGGGACAGATGTTCCAAGAGACCCAGTACTTC
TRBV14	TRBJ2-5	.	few	CASSPPMAEETQYF	TGTGCCAGCAGCCCCCCTATGGCGGAAGAGACCCAGTACTTC
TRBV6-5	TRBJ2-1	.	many	CASSYTGTAYNEQFF	TGTGCCAGCAGTTACACCGGGACTGCATACAATGAGCAGTTCTTC
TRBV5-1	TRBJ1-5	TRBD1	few	CASSLVTGGDQPQHF	TGCGCCAGCAGCTTGGTAACAGGGGGCGATCAGCCCCAGCATTTT
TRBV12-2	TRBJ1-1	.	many	CASRLAGDRGKLAFF	TGTGCAAGTCGCTTAGCGGGGGACAGGGGTAAATTAGCTTTCTTT
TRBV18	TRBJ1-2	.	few	CASSPSTGGQRYGYTF	TGTGCCAGCTCACCATCCACGGGGGGCCAGCGCTATGGCTACACCTTC
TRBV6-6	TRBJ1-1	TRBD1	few	CASSYLDRGTEAFF	TGTGCCAGCAGTTACTTGGACAGGGGTACTGAAGCTTTCTTT
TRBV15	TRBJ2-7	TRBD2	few	CATSSFPRGRNYEQYF	TGTGCCACCAGCAGCTTCCCCCGCGGGAGAAACTACGAGCAGTACTTC
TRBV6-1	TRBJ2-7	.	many	CASSSQDFSIPFTGSYEQYF	TGTGCCAGCAGTTCCCAGGACTTTAGCATCCCTTTCACCGGCTCCTACGAGCAGTACTTC
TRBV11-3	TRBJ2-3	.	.	CASSLNGKGADTQYF	TGTGCCAGCAGCTTGAACGGGAAGGGGGCAGATACGCAGTATTTT
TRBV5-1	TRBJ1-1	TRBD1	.	CASSHPTGPTEAFF	TGCGCCAGCAGCCACCCGACAGGGCCCACTGAAGCTTTCTTT
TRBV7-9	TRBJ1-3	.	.	CASSFIAGSSGNTIYF	TGTGCCAGCAGCTTTATCGCGGGGAGCTCTGGAAACACCATATATTTT
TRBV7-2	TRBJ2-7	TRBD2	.	CASSLYLAPGTSGSLLYYEQYF	TGTGCCAGCAGCTTATACTTAGCCCCCGGGACTAGCGGGAGTCTCCTCTACTACGAGCAGTACTTC
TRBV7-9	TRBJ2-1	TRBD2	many	CASSSPSGGDNEQFF	TGTGCCAGCAGCTCCCCGAGTGGGGGGGACAATGAGCAGTTCTTC
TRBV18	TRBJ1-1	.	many	CASSSGPWRTEAFF	TGTGCCAGCTCATCGGGACCTTGGCGTACTGAAGCTTTCTTT
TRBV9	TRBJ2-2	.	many	CASSGYTGELFF	TGTGCCAGCAGCGGATACACCGGGGAGCTGTTTTTT
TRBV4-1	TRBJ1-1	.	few	CASSLGRFTGMNTEAFF	TGCGCCAGCAGCCTGGGGCGCTTTACGGGGATGAACACTGAAGCTTTCTTT
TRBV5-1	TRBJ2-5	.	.	CASKARAGETQYF	TGCGCCAGCAAGGCTCGAGCCGGAGAGACCCAGTACTTC
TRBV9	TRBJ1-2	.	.	CASSVGLSGDYGYTF	TGTGCCAGCAGCGTAGGGCTCTCGGGGGACTATGGCTACACCTTC
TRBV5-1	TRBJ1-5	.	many	CASSFDGSNQPQHF	TGCGCCAGCAGCTTTGACGGGAGCAATCAGCCCCAGCATTTT
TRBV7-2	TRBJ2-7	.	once	CASSRDRQYEQYF	TGTGCCAGCAGCCGCGACAGACAATACGAGCAGTACTTC
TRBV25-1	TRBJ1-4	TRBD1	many	CASSVGQADEKLFF	TGTGCCAGCAGTGTCGGACAGGCTGATGAAAAACTGTTTTTT
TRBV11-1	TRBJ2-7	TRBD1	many	CASYRRDRGTYEQYF	TGTGCCAGCTACCGCCGGGACAGGGGGACCTACGAGCAGTACTTC
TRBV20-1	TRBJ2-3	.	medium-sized	CSARDEAGSSTDTQYF	TGCAGTGCTAGAGATGAGGCGGGGTCTAGCACAGATACGCAGTATTTT
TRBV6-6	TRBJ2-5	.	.	CASRILGETQYF	TGTGCCAGCAGAATCTTGGGAGAGACCCAGTACTTC
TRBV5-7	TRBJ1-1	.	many	CASSLEVFSQGTFEAFF	TGTGCCAGCAGCTTGGAGGTATTTAGTCAGGGGACCTTCGAGGCTTTCTTT
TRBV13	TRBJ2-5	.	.	CASSLGGKTQYF	TGTGCCAGCAGCTTAGGCGGGAAGACCCAGTACTTC
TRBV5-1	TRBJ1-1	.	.	CASSAQVSNTEAFF	TGCGCCAGCAGCGCACAGGTTTCCAACACTGAAGCTTTCTTT
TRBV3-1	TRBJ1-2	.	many	CASSPPAESYGYTF	TGTGCCAGCAGCCCCCCAGCGGAAAGCTATGGCTACACCTTC
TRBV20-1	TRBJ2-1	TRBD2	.	CSARAGTSFTEQFF	TGCAGTGCTAGGGCCGGGACTAGCTTCACTGAGCAGTTCTTC
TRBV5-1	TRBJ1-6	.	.	CASSFEGHLQSSPLHF	TGCGCCAGCAGCTTTGAGGGGCACCTACAGAGTTCACCCCTCCACTTT
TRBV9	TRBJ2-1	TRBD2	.	CASSVALAGVEQFF	TGTGCCAGCAGCGTAGCTCTAGCGGGAGTTGAGCAGTTCTTC
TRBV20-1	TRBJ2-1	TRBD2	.	CSVRDYPYNEQFF	TGCAGTGTCCGGGACTACCCATACAATGAGCAGTTCTTC
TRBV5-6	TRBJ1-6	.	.	CASSSDGNSPLHF	TGTGCCAGCAGCTCCGACGGGAATTCACCCCTCCACTTT
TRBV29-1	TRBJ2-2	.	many	CSVVILRETGELFF	TGCAGCGTTGTAATTTTAAGGGAAACCGGGGAGCTGTTTTTT
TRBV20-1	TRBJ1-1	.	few	CSARDLGRLSTEAFF	TGCAGTGCTAGAGATTTGGGACGTCTGAGCACTGAAGCTTTCTTT
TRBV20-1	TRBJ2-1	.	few	CSASWVGVAYNEQFF	TGCAGTGCTTCCTGGGTTGGGGTTGCATACAATGAGCAGTTCTTC
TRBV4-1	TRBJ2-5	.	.	CASSQTGNQETQYF	TGCGCCAGCAGCCAGACGGGAAATCAAGAGACCCAGTACTTC
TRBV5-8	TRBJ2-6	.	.	CARSRGSYSGANVLTF	TGTGCCAGGTCGCGAGGGAGTTACTCTGGGGCCAACGTCCTGACTTTC
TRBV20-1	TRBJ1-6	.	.	CSARDLTANSPLHF	TGCAGTGCTAGAGATTTGACAGCGAATTCACCCCTCCACTTT
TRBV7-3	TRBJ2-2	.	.	CASSKQPYTGELFF	TGTGCCAGCAGCAAACAACCCTACACCGGGGAGCTGTTTTTT
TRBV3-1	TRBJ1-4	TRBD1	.	CASSHGQGAATNEKLFF	TGTGCCAGCAGCCACGGACAGGGGGCCGCAACTAATGAAAAACTGTTTTTT